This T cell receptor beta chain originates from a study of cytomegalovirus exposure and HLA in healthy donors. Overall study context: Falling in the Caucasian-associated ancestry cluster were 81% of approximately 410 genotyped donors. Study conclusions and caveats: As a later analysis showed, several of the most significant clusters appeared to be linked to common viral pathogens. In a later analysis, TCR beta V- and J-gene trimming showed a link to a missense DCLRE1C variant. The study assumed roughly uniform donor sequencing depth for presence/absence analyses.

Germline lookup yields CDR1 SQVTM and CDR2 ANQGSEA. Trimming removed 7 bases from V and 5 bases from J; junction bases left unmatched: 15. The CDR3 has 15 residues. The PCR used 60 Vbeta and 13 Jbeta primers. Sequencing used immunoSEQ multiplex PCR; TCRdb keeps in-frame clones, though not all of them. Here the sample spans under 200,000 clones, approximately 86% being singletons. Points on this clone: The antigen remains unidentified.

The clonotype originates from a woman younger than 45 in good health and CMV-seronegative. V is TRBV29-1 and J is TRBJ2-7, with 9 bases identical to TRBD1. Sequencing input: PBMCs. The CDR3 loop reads CSAERGDRGVHEQYF. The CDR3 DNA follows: TGCAGCGCGGAGAGGGGAGACAGGGGGGTTCACGAGCAGTACTTC.